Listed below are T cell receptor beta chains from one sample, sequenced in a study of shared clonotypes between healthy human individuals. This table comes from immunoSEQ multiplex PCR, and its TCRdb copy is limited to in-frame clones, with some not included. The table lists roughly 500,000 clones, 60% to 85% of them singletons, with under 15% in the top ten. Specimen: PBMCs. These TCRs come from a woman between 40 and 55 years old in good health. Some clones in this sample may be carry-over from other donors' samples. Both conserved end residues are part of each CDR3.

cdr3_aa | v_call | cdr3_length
CASSWDSVAFF | TRBV28 | 11
CASSHWTSGRALSYNEQFF | TRBV11-2 | 19
CASSYPNSYEQYF | TRBV28 | 13
CASSLEQGNQPQHF | TRBV18 | 14
CASSIVGNEQFF | TRBV19 | 12
CASRLTSEYEQYF | TRBV10-2 | 13
CASSGTGTDYEQYF | TRBV4-2 | 14
CASSGGLENLQYF | TRBV27 | 13
CASSLYWNSYEQYF | TRBV5-6 | 14
CASSPRDQETQYF | TRBV19 | 13
CASRRGTVANTGELFF | TRBV27 | 16
CATAPTGGTDTQYF | TRBV6-4 | 14
CASSARADSGNTIYF | TRBV11-1 | 15
CASSRWDSTDTQYF | TRBV27 | 14
CASSPTGDPGNTIYF | TRBV18 | 15
CASSTGADTQYF | TRBV2 | 12
CASSQALGTNTGELFF | TRBV16 | 16
CASSLPGTGGSGNTIYF | TRBV28 | 17
CASSADRGPDQPQHF | TRBV2 | 15
CASSFPAGEGTDTQYF | TRBV5-4 | 16
CAWSLGQGERYEQYF | TRBV30 | 15
CASSLSSGGNTGELFF | TRBV5-1 | 16
CASRGAPQHF | TRBV10-1 | 10
CASSTGHPNQPQHF | TRBV27 | 14
CASSGRSSNQPQHF | TRBV6-1 | 14
CASSKTGSHSNQPQHF | TRBV7-8 | 16
CASSEGPGNQPQHF | TRBV2 | 14
CASSERGHGSSYNSPLHF | TRBV2 | 18
CASSFQGGHF | TRBV28 | 10
CASSLGQGVNEQYF | TRBV11-1 | 14
CASSFSGNTGELFF | TRBV7-3 | 14
CASSDSGQPTDTQYF | TRBV6-4 | 15
CASSLSAGANTGELFF | TRBV7-3 | 16
CASSQDRTRDTQYF | TRBV28 | 14
CASSPLGSNQPQHF | TRBV18 | 14
CASSLEEGKLFF | TRBV7-9 | 12
CASSIGIDSYEQYF | TRBV19 | 14
CAWSENRDTQYF | TRBV30 | 12
CASSPAPTESTDTQYF | TRBV18 | 16
CAWSVRRTGKNTQYF | TRBV30 | 15
CASTPVVLNTEAFF | TRBV19 | 14
CASRRVNTEAFF | TRBV10-2 | 12
CASSYLAGGRYEQYF | TRBV6-5 | 15
CASSLPTRTTDTQYF | TRBV19 | 15
CASSLDYRYNEQFF | TRBV7-9 | 14
CASTEATYNEQFF | TRBV5-1 | 13
CASSLRTSGREGNEQFF | TRBV7-3 | 17
CASTYGALDNYGYTF | TRBV19 | 15